The sequence of this TCR beta chain was determined in a study of blood T cell repertoires in COVID-19. At the level of the study: In each case, the material was cDNA or gDNA derived from T cells, B-cell-depleted T cells, or PBMCs.

Germline V gives CDR1 SGHRS, CDR2 YFSETQ. The CDR3 is made up of 13 amino acids. Trimming stripped 4 bases from V and 8 bases from J, with 10 bases between. Methods used by the authors: Cell counts per sample came from amplifying reference gene primers. Libraries were prepared by immunoSEQ multiplex PCR; TCRdb keeps only in-frame clonotypes and omits some of them. The V and J calls and clone size were taken over from that table, and D and trimming were inferred from the DNA. The repertoire includes about 94,000 clones, about 80% of them detected once, and around a fifth sits in the top ten. J is TRBJ1-6 and V is TRBV5-1; D remains ambiguous. The TCR was taken from a human donor in a cohort sampled during active COVID-19. Sequencing was done on a sample of peripheral blood. As DNA, the CDR3 is TGCGCCAGCAGCCCCACAGTAGATTCACCCCTCCACTTT. Translation gives CASSPTVDSPLHF.